This T cell receptor (beta chain) was identified during a study of cytomegalovirus exposure and HLA in healthy donors. The ends were cut back, 3 bases at V and 0 bases at J, with 6 bases in the middle. Germline V gene sequence: CDR1 ENHRY, CDR2 SYGVKD. This CDR3 is built from 14 residues. Study conclusions and caveats: It was reported that the classifier diagnosed cytomegalovirus status with high specificity and sensitivity in both the original and validation cohorts.

As for this clone: No antigen is known for it.

Assay used: immunoSEQ multiplex PCR; TCRdb lists only in-frame clones, some missing. The repertoire includes some 100,000 clones, approximately 88% of them detected once, and approximately 2% sits in the top ten. The donors were part of the roughly 110-subject validation cohort, which stood apart from the approximately 670-subject first cohort. Sequences were obtained from PBMCs. The chain recombines TRBV10-3 with TRBJ2-1, with D uncertain. The TCR comes from a young man in good health and CMV-seronegative. This CDR3 is CAISDSSSYNEQFF. The CDR3 nucleotides are TGTGCCATCAGTGACTCGAGCTCCTACAATGAGCAGTTCTTC.